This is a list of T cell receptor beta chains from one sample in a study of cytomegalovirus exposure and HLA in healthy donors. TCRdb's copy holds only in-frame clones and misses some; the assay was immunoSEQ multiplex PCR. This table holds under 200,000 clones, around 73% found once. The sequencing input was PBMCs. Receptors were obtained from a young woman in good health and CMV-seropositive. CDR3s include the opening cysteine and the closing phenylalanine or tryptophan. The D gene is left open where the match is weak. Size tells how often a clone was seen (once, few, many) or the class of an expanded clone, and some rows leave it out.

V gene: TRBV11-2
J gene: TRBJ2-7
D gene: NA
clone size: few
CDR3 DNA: TGTGCCAGCAGCTTTGGGACACCAACCTACGAGCAGTACTTC
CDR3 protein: CASSFGTPTYEQYF

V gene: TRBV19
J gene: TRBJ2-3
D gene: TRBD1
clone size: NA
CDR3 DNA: TGTGCCAGTAGGAAAGGGACAGTTAGCACAGATACGCAGTATTTT
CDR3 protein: CASRKGTVSTDTQYF

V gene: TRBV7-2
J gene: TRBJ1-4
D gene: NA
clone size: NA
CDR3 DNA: TGTGCCAGCAGCGCCCCTCTAAGCTTTAATGAAAAACTGTTTTTT
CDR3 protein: CASSAPLSFNEKLFF

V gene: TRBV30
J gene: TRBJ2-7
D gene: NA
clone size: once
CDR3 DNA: TGTGCCTGGGATCCGGGACACAATGCCTACGAGCAGTACTTC
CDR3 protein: CAWDPGHNAYEQYF

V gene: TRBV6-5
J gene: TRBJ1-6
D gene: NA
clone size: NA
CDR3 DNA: TGTGCCAGCAGTTACTTAAATTCACCCCTCCACTTT
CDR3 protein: CASSYLNSPLHF

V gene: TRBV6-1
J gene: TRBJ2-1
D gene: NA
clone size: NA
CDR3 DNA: TGTGCCAGCAGTGAAGCGAGATGGAATGAGCAGTTCTTC
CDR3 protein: CASSEARWNEQFF

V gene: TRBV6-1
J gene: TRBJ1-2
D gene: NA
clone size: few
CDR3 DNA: TGTGCCAGCAGTGAAGGTAATCGTCCCTATGGCTACACCTTC
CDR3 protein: CASSEGNRPYGYTF

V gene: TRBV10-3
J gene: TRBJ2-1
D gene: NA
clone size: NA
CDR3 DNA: TGTGCCATCAGCGAACAACTAGTGTGGTACAATGAGCAGTTCTTC
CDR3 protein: CAISEQLVWYNEQFF

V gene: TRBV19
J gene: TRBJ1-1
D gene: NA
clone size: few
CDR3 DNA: TGTGCCAGTAGTATACTCGGGGGGTGGATGCCTTTTGAAGCTTTCTTT
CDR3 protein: CASSILGGWMPFEAFF

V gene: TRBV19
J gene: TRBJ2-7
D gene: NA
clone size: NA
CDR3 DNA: TGTGCCAGTAGTCGAACCGGGGTGTACGAGCAGTACTTC
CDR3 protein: CASSRTGVYEQYF

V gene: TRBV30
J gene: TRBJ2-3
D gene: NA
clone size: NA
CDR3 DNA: TGTGCCTGGAGTGGTGGAGCAGATACGCAGTATTTT
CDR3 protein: CAWSGGADTQYF

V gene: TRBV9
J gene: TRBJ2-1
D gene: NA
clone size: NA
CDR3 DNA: TGTGCCAGCAGCGGGACCCCTGGTAGCGAAGACTACAATGAGCAGTTCTTC
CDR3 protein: CASSGTPGSEDYNEQFF

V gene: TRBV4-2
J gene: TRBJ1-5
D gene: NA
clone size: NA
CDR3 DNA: TGTGCCAGCAGCCAAGAGCCTGGGCCCCCAGAGCCCCAGCATTTT
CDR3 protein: CASSQEPGPPEPQHF

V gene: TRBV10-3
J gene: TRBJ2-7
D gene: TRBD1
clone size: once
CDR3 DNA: TGTGCCATCACTAAGGGACAGGGAATTTCCTACGAGCAGTACTTC
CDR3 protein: CAITKGQGISYEQYF

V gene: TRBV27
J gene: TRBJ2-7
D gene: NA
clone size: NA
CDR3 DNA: TGTGCCAGCAGTACCCGACAGCCCCCCTACGAGCAGTACTTC
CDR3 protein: CASSTRQPPYEQYF

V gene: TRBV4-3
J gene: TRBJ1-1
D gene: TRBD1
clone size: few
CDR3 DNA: TGCGCCAGCAGCCACGGGACAGGGTATGGCACTGAAGCTTTCTTT
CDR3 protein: CASSHGTGYGTEAFF

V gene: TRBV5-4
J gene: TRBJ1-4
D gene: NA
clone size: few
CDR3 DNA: TGTGCCAGCAGCTCTGCAACTAATGAAAAACTGTTTTTT
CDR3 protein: CASSSATNEKLFF

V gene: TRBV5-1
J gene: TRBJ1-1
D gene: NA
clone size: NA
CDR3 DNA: TGCGCCAGCAGCCCCGGACAGAAGAACACTGAAGCTTTCTTT
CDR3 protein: CASSPGQKNTEAFF

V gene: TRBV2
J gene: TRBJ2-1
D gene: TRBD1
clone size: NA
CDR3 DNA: TGTGCCAGCACTTCCGGGACAGGGGTGCATGAGCAGTTCTTC
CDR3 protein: CASTSGTGVHEQFF

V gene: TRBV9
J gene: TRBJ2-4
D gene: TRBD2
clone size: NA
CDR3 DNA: TGTGCCAGCAGTGAAAGCGGGGGGAAAAGCATTCAGTACTTC
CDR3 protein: CASSESGGKSIQYF

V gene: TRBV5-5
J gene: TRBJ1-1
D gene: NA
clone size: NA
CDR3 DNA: TGTGCCAGCAGCTTGAGTCTATGGGCTGTATCTGAAGCTTTCTTT
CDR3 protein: CASSLSLWAVSEAFF

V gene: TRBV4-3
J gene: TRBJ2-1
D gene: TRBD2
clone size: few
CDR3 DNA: TGCGCCAGCAGCCAAAGGGGCGGGGGGCCGGGTGAGCAGTTCTTC
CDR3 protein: CASSQRGGGPGEQFF

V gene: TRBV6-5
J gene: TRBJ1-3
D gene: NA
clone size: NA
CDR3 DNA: TGTGCCAGCATACAGGCTTTCTCTGGAAACACCATATATTTT
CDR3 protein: CASIQAFSGNTIYF

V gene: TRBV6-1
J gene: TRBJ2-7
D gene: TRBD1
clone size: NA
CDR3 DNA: TGTGCCAGCAGTGCCCAGGGACAGGTCCCCTACGAGCAGTACTTC
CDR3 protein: CASSAQGQVPYEQYF

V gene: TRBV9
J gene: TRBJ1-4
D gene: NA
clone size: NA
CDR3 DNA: TGTGCCAGCAGCCTGCAGGGGACGGGTAATGAAAAACTGTTTTTT
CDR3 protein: CASSLQGTGNEKLFF

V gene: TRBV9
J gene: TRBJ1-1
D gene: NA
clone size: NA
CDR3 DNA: TGTGCCAGCAGCGAAACCCCGGCAGGCGGAGGAACTGAAGCTTTCTTT
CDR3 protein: CASSETPAGGGTEAFF

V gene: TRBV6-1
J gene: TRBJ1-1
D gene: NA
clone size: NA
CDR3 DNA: TGTGCCAGTTACGGGATACCGAACACTGAAGCTTTCTTT
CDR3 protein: CASYGIPNTEAFF

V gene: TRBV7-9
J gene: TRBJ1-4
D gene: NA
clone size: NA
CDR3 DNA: TGTGCCAGCAGCTACCGGCAGGGTGATGAAAAACTGTTTTTT
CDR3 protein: CASSYRQGDEKLFF

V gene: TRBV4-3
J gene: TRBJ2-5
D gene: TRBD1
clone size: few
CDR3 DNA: TGCGCCAGCAGCCAAGAGGGACAGGGGGGTGGGCGAGAGACCCAGTACTTC
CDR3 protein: CASSQEGQGGGRETQYF

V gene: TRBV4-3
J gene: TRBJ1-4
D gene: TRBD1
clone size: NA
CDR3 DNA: TGCGCCAGCAGCCAACTGGTGGGACAGGGGATCGGCGGTAATGAAAAACTGTTTTTT
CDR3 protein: CASSQLVGQGIGGNEKLFF

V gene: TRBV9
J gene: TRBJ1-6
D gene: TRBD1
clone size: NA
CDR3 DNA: TGTGCCAGCAGCCGGACAGGGACCCCTTCACCCCTCCACTTT
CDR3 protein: CASSRTGTPSPLHF

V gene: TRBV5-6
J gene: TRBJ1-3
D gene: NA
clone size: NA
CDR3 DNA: TGTGCCAGCAGCTTGGGAAGGAAGGGGGCTGGAAACACCATATATTTT
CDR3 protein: CASSLGRKGAGNTIYF

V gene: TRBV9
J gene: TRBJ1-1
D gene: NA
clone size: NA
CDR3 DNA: TGTGCCAGCAGCGTAGCCAGGGCATCCACTGAAGCTTTCTTT
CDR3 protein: CASSVARASTEAFF

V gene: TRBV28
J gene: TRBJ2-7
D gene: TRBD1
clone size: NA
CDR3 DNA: TGTGCCAGCAGTTTAGGGACAGGGTCTGGAGAGCAGTACTTC
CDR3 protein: CASSLGTGSGEQYF

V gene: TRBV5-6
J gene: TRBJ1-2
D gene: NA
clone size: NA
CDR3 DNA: TGTGCCAGCAGCTCCTCAAGGGCAGGGGTGTATGGCTACACCTTC
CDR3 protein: CASSSSRAGVYGYTF

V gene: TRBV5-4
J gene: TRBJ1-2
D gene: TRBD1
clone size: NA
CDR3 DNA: TGTGCCAGCAGCCTTGGTTACCGGGACAGGGTAGTTATCTACACCTTC
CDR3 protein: CASSLGYRDRVVIYTF

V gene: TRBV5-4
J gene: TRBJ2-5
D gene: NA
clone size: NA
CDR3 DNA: TGTGCCGGAAGAGTCCAGGGGCGAGAGACCCAGTACTTC
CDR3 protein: CAGRVQGRETQYF

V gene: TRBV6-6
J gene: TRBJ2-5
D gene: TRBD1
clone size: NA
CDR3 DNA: TGTGCCAGCAGGCGGACAGGGGTGGTGGAGACCCAGTACTTC
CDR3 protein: CASRRTGVVETQYF

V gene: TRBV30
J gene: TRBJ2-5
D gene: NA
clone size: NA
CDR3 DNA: TGTGCCTGGAGTGTACAAGTCCAAGAGACCCAGTACTTC
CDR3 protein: CAWSVQVQETQYF

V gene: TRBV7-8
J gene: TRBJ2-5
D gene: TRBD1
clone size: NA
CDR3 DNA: TGTGCCAGCAGCCTTACAAACCCCGGGACAGGCTGGGGAGAGACCCAGTACTTC
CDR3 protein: CASSLTNPGTGWGETQYF

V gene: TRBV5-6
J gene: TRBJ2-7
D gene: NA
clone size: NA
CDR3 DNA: TGTGCCAGCAGCTGGGGGCCTTCCTACGAGCAGTACTTC
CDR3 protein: CASSWGPSYEQYF

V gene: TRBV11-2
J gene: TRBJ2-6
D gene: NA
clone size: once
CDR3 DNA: TGTGCCAGCAGCCCCCGGGGGTCCGGGGCCAACGTCCTGACTTTC
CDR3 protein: CASSPRGSGANVLTF

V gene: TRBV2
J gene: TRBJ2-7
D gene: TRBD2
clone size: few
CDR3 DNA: TGTGCCAGCAGTGACGAACTAGCGGGGTGGCAGTACTTC
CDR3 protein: CASSDELAGWQYF

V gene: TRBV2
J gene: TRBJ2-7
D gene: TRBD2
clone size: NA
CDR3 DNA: TGTGCCAGCAGGGTAGCGGGCTCCTACGAGCAGTACTTC
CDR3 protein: CASRVAGSYEQYF

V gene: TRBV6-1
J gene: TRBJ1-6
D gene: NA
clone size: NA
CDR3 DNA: TGTGCCAGCAGTGTTACAGTCACCTATAATTCACCCCTCCACTTT
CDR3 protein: CASSVTVTYNSPLHF